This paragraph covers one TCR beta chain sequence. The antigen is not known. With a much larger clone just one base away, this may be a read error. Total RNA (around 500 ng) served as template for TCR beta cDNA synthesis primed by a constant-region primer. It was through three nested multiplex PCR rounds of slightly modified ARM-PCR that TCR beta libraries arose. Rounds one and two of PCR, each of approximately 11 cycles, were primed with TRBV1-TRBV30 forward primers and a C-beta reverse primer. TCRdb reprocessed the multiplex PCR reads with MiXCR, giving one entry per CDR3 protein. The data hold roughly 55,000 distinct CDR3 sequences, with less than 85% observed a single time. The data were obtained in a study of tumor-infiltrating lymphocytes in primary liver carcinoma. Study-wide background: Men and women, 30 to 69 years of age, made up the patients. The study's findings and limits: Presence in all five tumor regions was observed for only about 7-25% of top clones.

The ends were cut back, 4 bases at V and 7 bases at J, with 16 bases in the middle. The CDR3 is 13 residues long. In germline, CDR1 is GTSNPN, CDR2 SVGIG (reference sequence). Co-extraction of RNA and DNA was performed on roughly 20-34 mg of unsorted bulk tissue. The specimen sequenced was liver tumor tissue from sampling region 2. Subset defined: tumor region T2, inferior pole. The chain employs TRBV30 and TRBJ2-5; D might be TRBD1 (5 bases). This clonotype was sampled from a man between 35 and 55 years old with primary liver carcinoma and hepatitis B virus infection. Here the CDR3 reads CAWTGHSPGTQYF. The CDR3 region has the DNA TGTGCCTGGACAGGACACAGCCCGGGGACCCAGTACTTC. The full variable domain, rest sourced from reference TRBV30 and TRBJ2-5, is SQTIHQWPATLVQPVGSPLSLECTVEGTSNPNLYWYRQAAGRGLQLLFYSVGIGQISSEVPQNLSASRPQDRQFILSSKKLLLSDSGFYLCAWTGHSPGTQYFGPGTRLLVL.